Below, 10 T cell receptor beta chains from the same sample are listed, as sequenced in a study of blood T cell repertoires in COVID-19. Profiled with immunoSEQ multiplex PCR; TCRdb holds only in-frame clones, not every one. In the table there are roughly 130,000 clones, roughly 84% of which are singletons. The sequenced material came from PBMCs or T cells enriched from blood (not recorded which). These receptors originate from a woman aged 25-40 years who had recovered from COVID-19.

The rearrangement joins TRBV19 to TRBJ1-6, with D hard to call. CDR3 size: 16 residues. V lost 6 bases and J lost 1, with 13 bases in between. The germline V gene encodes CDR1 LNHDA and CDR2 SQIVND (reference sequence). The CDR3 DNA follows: TGTGCCAGTAGGGTCAGCGGAGCGTCCTATAATTCACCCCTCCACTTT. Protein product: CASRVSGASYNSPLHF.

The CDR3: CASSPRSGQIGVQYF. CDR3 bases: TGTGCCAGCTCACCACGCAGCGGGCAAATAGGGGTGCAGTACTTC. This chain uses TRBV18 with TRBJ2-7, with D maybe TRBD2 (6 bases). Trimming took off 1 base at V and 9 bases at J, with 19 bases between the two ends. Germline CDR1 and CDR2: KGHSH and LQKENI. The CDR3 is 15 residues long.

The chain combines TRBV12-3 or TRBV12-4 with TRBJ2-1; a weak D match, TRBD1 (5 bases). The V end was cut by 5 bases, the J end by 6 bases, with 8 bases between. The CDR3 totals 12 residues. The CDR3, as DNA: TGTGCCAGCAGTCCCCAGGGCAATGAGCAGTTCTTC. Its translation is CASSPQGNEQFF.

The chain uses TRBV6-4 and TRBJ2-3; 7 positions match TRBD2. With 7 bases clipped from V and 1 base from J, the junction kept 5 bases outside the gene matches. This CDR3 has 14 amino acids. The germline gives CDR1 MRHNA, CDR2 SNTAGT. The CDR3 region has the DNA TGTGCCAGCACGCGACGGGAGGGCACAGATACGCAGTATTTT. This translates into CASTRREGTDTQYF.

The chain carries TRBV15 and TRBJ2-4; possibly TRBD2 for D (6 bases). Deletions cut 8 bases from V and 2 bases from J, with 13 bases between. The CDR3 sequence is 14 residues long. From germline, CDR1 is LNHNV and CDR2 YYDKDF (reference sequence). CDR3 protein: CATRERLTKNIQYF. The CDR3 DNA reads TGTGCCACCCGGGAGCGGCTAACCAAAAACATTCAGTACTTC.

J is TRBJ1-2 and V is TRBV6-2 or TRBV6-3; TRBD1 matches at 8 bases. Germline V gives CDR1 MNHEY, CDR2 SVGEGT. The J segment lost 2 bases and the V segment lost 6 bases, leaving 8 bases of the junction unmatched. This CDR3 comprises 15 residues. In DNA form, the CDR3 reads TGTGCCAGCAGCTCCCCCGGACAGGGAAACTATGGCTACACCTTC. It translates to CASSSPGQGNYGYTF.

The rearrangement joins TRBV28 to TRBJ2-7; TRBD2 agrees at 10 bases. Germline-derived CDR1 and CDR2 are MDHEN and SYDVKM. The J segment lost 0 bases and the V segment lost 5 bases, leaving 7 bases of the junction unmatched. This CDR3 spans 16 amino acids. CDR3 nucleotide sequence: TGTGCCAGCAGTCCCGGGACTAGCGCGAGCTCCTACGAGCAGTACTTC. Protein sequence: CASSPGTSASSYEQYF.

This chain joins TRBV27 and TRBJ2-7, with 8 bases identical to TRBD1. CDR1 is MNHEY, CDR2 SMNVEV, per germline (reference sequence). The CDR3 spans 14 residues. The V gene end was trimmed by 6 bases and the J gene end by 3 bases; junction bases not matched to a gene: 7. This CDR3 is CASSQDRGGYEQYF. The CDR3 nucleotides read TGTGCCAGCAGCCAAGACAGGGGTGGCTACGAGCAGTACTTC.

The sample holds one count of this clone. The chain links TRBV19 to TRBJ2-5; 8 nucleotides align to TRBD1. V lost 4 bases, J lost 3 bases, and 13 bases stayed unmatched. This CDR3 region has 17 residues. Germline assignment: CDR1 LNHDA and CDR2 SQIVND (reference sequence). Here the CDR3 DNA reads TGTGCCAGTAGTACCAGCGGACAGGGCTTCCCAAAAGAGACCCAGTACTTC. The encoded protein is CASSTSGQGFPKETQYF.

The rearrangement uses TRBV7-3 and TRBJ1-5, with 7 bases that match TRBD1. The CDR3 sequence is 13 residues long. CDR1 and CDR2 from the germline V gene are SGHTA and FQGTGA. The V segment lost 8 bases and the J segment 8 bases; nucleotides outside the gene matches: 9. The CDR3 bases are TGTGCCAGCGCCCGCGGGCAGGGGGAGCCCCAGCATTTT. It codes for CASARGQGEPQHF. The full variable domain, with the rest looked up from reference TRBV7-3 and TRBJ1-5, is GAGVSQTPSNKVTEKGKYVELRCDPISGHTALYWYRQSLGQGPEFLIYFQGTGAADDSGLPNDRFFAVRPEGSVSTLKIQRTERGDSAVYLCASARGQGEPQHFGDGTRLSIL.